The next 20 T cell receptor beta chains were all read from a single sample in a study of graft-versus-host responses after intestinal transplantation. Data came from immunoSEQ multiplex PCR; TCRdb stores just in-frame clones and leaves some out. The sample contains 80,000 to 100,000 clones, around 91% of which appear only once. For these receptors, no antigen is known. The specimen comprised unstimulated CD4+ T cells sorted from spleen or lymph node cells, sampled before transplant. The receptors derive from a human donor who was the organ donor for an intestinal transplant.

The chain recombines TRBV19 with TRBJ1-1; D may be TRBD1 (5 bases). There are 13 residues in the CDR3. The V and J ends lost 9 bases and 4 bases respectively, with 15 bases between them. Germline values: CDR1 LNHDA, CDR2 SQIVND (reference sequence). The CDR3 DNA reads as TGTGCCAGCCAGAGGGTCGGGGGCACTGAAGCTTTCTTT. Translated: CASQRVGGTEAFF.

V gene TRBV30 combines with J gene TRBJ2-6; D not certain. CDR3 length: 13 amino acids. Deletions cut 3 bases from V and 0 bases from J, with 3 bases between. Germline V CDR1 and CDR2: GTSNPN, SVGIG (reference sequence). The CDR3 DNA sequence: TGTGCCTGGAGCGTCTCTGGGGCCAACGTCCTGACTTTC. Its protein is CAWSVSGANVLTF.

This chain uses TRBV30 with TRBJ1-1; D possibly corresponds to TRBD1 (6 bases). Per the germline V gene, CDR1 is GTSNPN and CDR2 is SVGIG (reference sequence). CDR3 length: 13 amino acids. V was trimmed by 2 bases and J by 0 bases, leaving 7 bases between them. The CDR3 sequence: CAWSTGLNTEAFF. CDR3 nucleotides: TGTGCCTGGAGTACAGGGCTGAACACTGAAGCTTTCTTT.

The rearrangement links TRBV5-1 to TRBJ1-4; 10 bases match TRBD1. Germline CDR1 and CDR2: SGHRS and YFSETQ. Losses at the gene ends were 7 bases for V and 8 bases for J; bases not matched to a gene: 5. The CDR3 covers 13 residues. The CDR3 here is CASGTGAREKLFF. DNA of the CDR3: TGCGCCAGCGGGACAGGGGCCCGGGAAAAACTGTTTTTT.

V gene TRBV5-1 combines with J gene TRBJ2-7, with D possibly TRBD2 on 6 matching bases. The CDR3 contains 16 residues. The germline V and J ends were trimmed by 4 bases and 2 bases, with 19 bases remaining between them. Germline-derived CDR1 and CDR2 are SGHRS and YFSETQ. The CDR3 DNA reads as TGCGCCAGCAGCGAATGGGACTCCCCCCGGGCCTACGAGCAGTACTTC. It encodes CASSEWDSPRAYEQYF.

This sequence joins TRBV9 and TRBJ1-4; D remains unclear. The CDR3 has 14 residues. CDR1 is SGDLS and CDR2 is YYNGEE in the germline V gene. V was shortened by 0 bases and J by 3 bases, with 6 bases between the two germline ends. The chain's CDR3 is CASSVGAPNEKLFF. DNA of the CDR3: TGTGCCAGCAGCGTAGGAGCCCCTAATGAAAAACTGTTTTTT.

The rearrangement joins TRBV6-6 to TRBJ2-1; the D is unclear. Trimming took off 5 bases at V and 6 bases at J, with 17 bases between the two ends. CDR3 length equals 15 residues. Germline CDR1 MNHNY, CDR2 SVGAGI (reference sequence). Here the CDR3 DNA reads TGTGCCAGCAGTACAAACCGATTAGCTCCCAATGAGCAGTTCTTC. Its protein product is CASSTNRLAPNEQFF.

The chain has TRBV7-9 and TRBJ2-5; 14 bases match TRBD2. Losses at the gene ends were 1 base for V and 2 bases for J; bases not matched to a gene: 3. The CDR3 length is 17 residues. Per germline, CDR1 SEHNR and CDR2 FQNEAQ (reference sequence). CDR3 DNA: TGTGCCAGCAGCTTAGGAGGACTAGCGGGGGGTCAAGAGACCCAGTACTTC. Protein product: CASSLGGLAGGQETQYF.

This chain joins TRBV5-1 and TRBJ1-5; 9 positions agree with TRBD1. V lost 3 bases to trimming and J lost 4 bases; unmatched junction nucleotides: 5. Per the germline V gene, CDR1 is SGHRS and CDR2 is YFSETQ. The CDR3 sequence is 15 residues long. The CDR3 is CASSSTTGGNQPQHF. CDR3 sequence (DNA): TGCGCCAGCAGCTCTACGACAGGGGGTAATCAGCCCCAGCATTTT.

This chain uses TRBV6-5 with TRBJ1-2, with 10 bases matching TRBD1. The CDR3 runs 15 residues. V was clipped by 5 bases and J by 4 bases; unmatched bases: 7. Germline V gene lookup returns CDR1 MNHEY and CDR2 SVGAGI. The DNA for the CDR3 is TGTGCCAGCAGTGCGCCGGGACAGGGGTTCTATGGCTACACCTTC. Protein: CASSAPGQGFYGYTF.

The chain employs TRBV19 and TRBJ1-2; D remains ambiguous. Germline CDR1 reads LNHDA; CDR2 reads SQIVND (reference sequence). The CDR3 is 15 amino acids. The V and J ends lost 2 bases and 5 bases respectively, with 15 bases between them. The CDR3: CASSIKPFHLYGYTF. CDR3 bases: TGTGCCAGTAGTATAAAGCCTTTCCACCTTTATGGCTACACCTTC.

This clone occurred a few times. The V and J genes are TRBV7-9 and TRBJ1-1; tentatively, D is TRBD1 (5 bases). The V gene lost 7 bases and the J gene lost 3 bases, with 6 bases spanning the gap. CDR3 size: 11 residues. CDR1 is SEHNR and CDR2 is FQNEAQ in the germline V gene (reference sequence). The chain's CDR3 is CASTRDTEAFF. DNA for the CDR3: TGTGCCAGCACCAGGGACACTGAAGCTTTCTTT.

This chain links TRBV7-9 with TRBJ1-6, with D possibly TRBD1 on 6 matching bases. Deletions cut 4 bases from V and 11 bases from J, with 15 bases between. This CDR3 is 14 amino acids long. Germline CDR1 SEHNR, CDR2 FQNEAQ (reference sequence). Here the CDR3 DNA reads TGTGCCAGCAGCTCCAACAGGGAATCTGCACCCCTCCACTTT. It yields the protein CASSSNRESAPLHF.

About this clone: Other nucleotide sequences from this sample produce the same CDR3. The chain carries TRBV11-2 and TRBJ2-7, with a weak D call TRBD1 (6 bases). Germline CDR1 is SGHAT and CDR2 is FQNNGV. V was trimmed by 1 base and J by 4 bases, leaving 8 bases between them. The CDR3 loop spans 13 amino acids. DNA of the CDR3: TGTGCCAGCAGCTTAGGCAGGGGTTACGAGCAGTACTTC. It translates to CASSLGRGYEQYF.

The chain couples TRBV4-3 to TRBJ1-2; unclear D gene. Germline CDR1 LGHNA, CDR2 YSLEER. Deletions cut 0 bases from V and 1 base from J, with 12 bases between. The CDR3 is made up of 16 amino acids. CDR3 loop: CASSQESGRLNYGYTF. As DNA, the CDR3 is TGCGCCAGCAGCCAAGAATCTGGGAGGCTTAACTATGGCTACACCTTC.

This sequence joins TRBV19 and TRBJ1-2; TRBD1 agrees at 9 bases. Germline V gene data show CDR1 as LNHDA and CDR2 as SQIVND (reference sequence). J was trimmed by 4 bases and V by 7 bases; bases with no gene match: 13. This CDR3 contains 16 residues. The CDR3 DNA follows: TGTGCCAGTAATCCCGGGACAGGGACCGCCTTCTATGGCTACACCTTC. Protein: CASNPGTGTAFYGYTF.

This sequence joins TRBV7-3 and TRBJ2-1, with 9 bases fitting TRBD2. The germline V gene has CDR1 SGHTA and CDR2 FQGTGA. After removal of 3 bases from V and 2 bases from J, the junction contained 2 bases not matched to a gene. CDR3 length: 15 amino acids. This CDR3 reads CASSFGGGAYNEQFF. The CDR3 nucleotides are TGTGCCAGCAGCTTCGGCGGGGGGGCCTACAATGAGCAGTTCTTC. Combining the CDR3 with reference TRBV7-3 and TRBJ2-1 gives the whole variable domain GAGVSQTPSNKVTEKGKYVELRCDPISGHTALYWYRQSLGQGPEFLIYFQGTGAADDSGLPNDRFFAVRPEGSVSTLKIQRTERGDSAVYLCASSFGGGAYNEQFFGPGTRLTVL.

The rearrangement uses TRBV7-3 and TRBJ2-1, with 11 bases aligning to TRBD2. CDR1 and CDR2 (germline): SGHTA, FQGTGA. V lost 5 bases, J lost 6 bases, and 9 bases stayed unmatched. This CDR3 region has 16 residues. The CDR3 sequence is CASSPTTSGASNEQFF. Written as DNA, the CDR3 is TGTGCCAGCAGCCCCACGACTAGCGGGGCGTCCAATGAGCAGTTCTTC.

The chain has TRBV5-6 and TRBJ2-2; D unresolved. V lost 4 bases, J lost 1 base, and 8 bases lay in between. The CDR3 contains 14 residues. Per germline, CDR1 SGHDT and CDR2 YYEEEE. CDR3 sequence reads: CASSRTLNTGELFF. The CDR3 bases are TGTGCCAGCAGCCGTACTCTGAACACCGGGGAGCTGTTTTTT.

This clone was observed once. The chain has TRBV7-6 and TRBJ2-3; 9 bases fit TRBD1. The germline V gene encodes CDR1 SGHVS and CDR2 FNYEAQ. V trimming: 5 bases; J trimming: 0 bases; junction bases outside the gene matches: 6. The CDR3 extends over 16 amino acids. The CDR3 region is CASSRQGESSTDTQYF. DNA for the CDR3: TGTGCCAGCAGCCGACAGGGGGAGTCTAGCACAGATACGCAGTATTTT.